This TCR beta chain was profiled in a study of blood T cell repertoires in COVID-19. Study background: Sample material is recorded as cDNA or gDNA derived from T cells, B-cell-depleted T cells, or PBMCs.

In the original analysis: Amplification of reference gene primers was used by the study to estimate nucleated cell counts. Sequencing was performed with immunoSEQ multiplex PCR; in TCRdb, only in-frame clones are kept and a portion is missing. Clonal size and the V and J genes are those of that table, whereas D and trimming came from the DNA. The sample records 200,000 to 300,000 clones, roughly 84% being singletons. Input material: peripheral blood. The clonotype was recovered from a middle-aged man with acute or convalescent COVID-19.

CDR3 DNA: TGTGCCTGGAGCCCGACGCGGGGGTCTCAAGCAGGGGCCAACGTCCTGACTTTC. Translation gives CAWSPTRGSQAGANVLTF. The chain couples TRBV30 to TRBJ2-6, with TRBD2 matching 7 bases. J was trimmed by 4 bases and V by 3 bases; bases with no gene match: 15. This CDR3 comprises 18 residues. The germline V gene encodes CDR1 GTSNPN and CDR2 SVGIG (reference sequence).